The 28 T cell receptor beta chains below all came from one sample that was sequenced in a study of tumor-infiltrating lymphocytes in localized non-small cell lung cancer. Using immunoSEQ multiplex PCR, the repertoire was profiled, and TCRdb retains in-frame clones only, with some absent. The sample has under 35,000 clones; 70% to 90% are singletons. What was sequenced was lung tumor tissue. The source of these receptors is a human donor with non-small cell lung cancer.

The chain uses TRBV27 and TRBJ2-7, with D hard to call. Germline values: CDR1 MNHEY, CDR2 SMNVEV (reference sequence). Trimming took 8 bases from V and 0 from J, leaving 5 bases between them. This CDR3 comprises 11 residues. The CDR3 spells CASGSSYEQYF. The CDR3 DNA reads TGTGCCAGCGGAAGCTCCTACGAGCAGTACTTC.

This clone was seen a single time. J is TRBJ1-1 and V is TRBV5-1; unclear D gene. The CDR3 covers 14 residues. Trimming took off 1 base at V and 1 base at J, with 8 bases between the two ends. The germline gives CDR1 SGHRS, CDR2 YFSETQ. CDR3 nucleotides: TGCGCCAGCAGCTTGCACCCTAGGAACACTGAAGCTTTCTTT. Residues: CASSLHPRNTEAFF.

The CDR3 DNA sequence: TGTGCCAGCAGCTTAGATTTTGACCCCTATGGCTACACCTTC. Translated: CASSLDFDPYGYTF. The chain carries TRBV7-9 and TRBJ1-2; D is undetermined. V was clipped by 1 base and J by 4 bases, with 10 bases between them. Germline V gene data show CDR1 as SEHNR and CDR2 as FQNEAQ (reference sequence). The CDR3 runs 14 residues. The whole variable domain, remainder taken from reference TRBV7-9 and TRBJ1-2, is DTGVSQNPRHKITKRGQNVTFRCDPISEHNRLYWYRQTLGQGPEFLTYFQNEAQLEKSRLLSDRFSAERPKGSFSTLEIQRTEQGDSAMYLCASSLDFDPYGYTFGSGTRLTVV.

The chain combines TRBV6-1 with TRBJ1-3; the D is unclear. Germline V gene data show CDR1 as MNHNS and CDR2 as SASEGT. The CDR3 loop spans 11 amino acids. The V end was cut by 7 bases, the J end by 3 bases, with 4 bases between. The DNA of the CDR3 is TGTGCCAGCACGAATGGAAACACCATATATTTT. Its protein is CASTNGNTIYF.

The gene calls are TRBV29-1 and TRBJ2-1, with TRBD2 matching over 8 bases. Germline CDR1 is SQVTM and CDR2 is ANQGSEA. J gave up 6 bases and V 3 bases, and 4 bases lay outside the gene matches. This CDR3 comprises 13 residues. In DNA form, the CDR3 reads TGCAGCGTTGACGGCGGGGGGACCAATGAGCAGTTCTTC. Amino acid sequence: CSVDGGGTNEQFF.

This clone was seen once. The chain combines TRBV7-2 with TRBJ2-1; maybe TRBD1 (7 bases). The germline CDR1 and CDR2 sequences are SGHTA and FQGNSA. Trimming took 5 bases from V and 6 from J, leaving 17 bases between them. The length of the CDR3 is 15 residues. CDR3 residues: CASSNGQAAGNEQFF. CDR3 coding DNA: TGTGCCAGCAGCAACGGACAGGCAGCGGGCAATGAGCAGTTCTTC.

V gene TRBV15 combines with J gene TRBJ2-2; 8 bases match TRBD1. The CDR3 is made up of 16 amino acids. The junction had 5 bases not matched to a gene; V was cut back by 0 bases and J by 5 bases. Germline CDR1 LNHNV, CDR2 YYDKDF (reference sequence). CDR3 amino acids: CATSRETGGRTGELFF. CDR3 bases: TGTGCCACCAGCAGAGAAACAGGGGGAAGGACCGGGGAGCTGTTTTTT.

This clone was counted a single time. Written as DNA, the CDR3 is TGTGCCAGCAGCTCGGGGGGCTTATACACAGATACGCAGTATTTT. It specifies CASSSGGLYTDTQYF. The chain has TRBV7-2 and TRBJ2-3; possible D gene TRBD2, 7 bases. This CDR3 is 15 amino acids long. Looked up from germline, CDR1 is SGHTA and CDR2 is FQGNSA. Trimming removed 4 bases at V and 2 bases at J, with 13 bases between. Together with reference TRBV7-2 and TRBJ2-3, the CDR3 gives the full variable domain: GAGVSQSPSNKVTEKGKDVELRCDPISGHTALYWYRQSLGQGLEFLIYFQGNSAPDKSGLPSDRFSAERTGGSVSTLTIQRTQQEDSAVYLCASSSGGLYTDTQYFGPGTRLTVL.

The chain combines TRBV5-1 with TRBJ2-2; no firm D call. From germline, CDR1 is SGHRS and CDR2 YFSETQ. Trimming took 0 bases from V and 4 from J, leaving 10 bases between them. The CDR3 spans 15 residues. The CDR3, as DNA: TGCGCCAGCAGCTTGGGCGACCCGGGCACCGGGGAGCTGTTTTTT. Protein product: CASSLGDPGTGELFF.

The J gene is TRBJ1-5, the V gene TRBV30, with D tentatively TRBD1 (5 bases). The CDR3 runs to 14 residues. The V gene's germline CDR1 is GTSNPN and CDR2 SVGIG (reference sequence). The ends were cut back, 0 bases at V and 7 bases at J, with 13 bases in the middle. CDR3 sequence: CAWSVQVGTQPQHF. The CDR3 region has the DNA TGTGCCTGGAGTGTACAGGTAGGGACCCAGCCCCAGCATTTT. The whole variable domain, remainder taken from reference TRBV30 and TRBJ1-5, is SQTIHQWPATLVQPVGSPLSLECTVEGTSNPNLYWYRQAAGRGLQLLFYSVGIGQISSEVPQNLSASRPQDRQFILSSKKLLLSDSGFYLCAWSVQVGTQPQHFGDGTRLSIL.

J is TRBJ2-7 and V is TRBV18, with a possible D match to TRBD2 (5 bases). Trimming pared 0 bases from V and 3 bases from J, leaving 6 bases between. CDR1 and CDR2 from the germline V gene are KGHSH and LQKENI. The CDR3 has 13 amino acids. CDR3 amino acids: CASSPPGGYEQYF. CDR3 DNA: TGTGCCAGCTCACCACCAGGAGGCTACGAGCAGTACTTC.

The chain has TRBV7-9 and TRBJ1-5; D possibly corresponds to TRBD1 (5 bases). Germline loops: CDR1 SEHNR, CDR2 FQNEAQ (reference sequence). The CDR3 is 14 amino acids. V lost 5 bases and J 7 bases, leaving 15 bases between the germline ends. CDR3 protein: CASSNGGRGQPQHF. For the CDR3, the DNA is TGTGCCAGCAGCAATGGGGGTCGCGGGCAGCCCCAGCATTTT.

This clone is labeled as medium-sized. V usage is TRBV15 and J usage is TRBJ2-7, with a tentative D call TRBD2 (6 bases). The germline CDR1 and CDR2 sequences are LNHNV and YYDKDF (reference sequence). The CDR3 length is 18 residues. V lost 0 bases and J lost 6, with 24 bases in between. CDR3 region: CATSRDISLAGPEGEQYF. CDR3 DNA sequence: TGTGCCACCAGCAGAGACATATCCCTGGCGGGGCCGGAGGGCGAGCAGTACTTC.

The chain carries TRBV7-2 and TRBJ1-1; D possibly corresponds to TRBD1 (6 bases). CDR1 and CDR2 from the germline V gene are SGHTA and FQGNSA. The V and J ends lost 5 bases and 5 bases respectively, with 12 bases between them. This CDR3 is 13 amino acids long. CDR3 residues: CASSAYQGTEAFF. The CDR3 coding sequence is TGTGCCAGCAGCGCCTATCAGGGGACTGAAGCTTTCTTT.

This rearrangement joins TRBV7-9 to TRBJ1-4; 9 bases map to TRBD1. V lost 6 bases to trimming and J lost 3 bases; unmatched junction nucleotides: 11. The germline V gene encodes CDR1 SEHNR and CDR2 FQNEAQ (reference sequence). This CDR3 has 17 residues. The DNA of the CDR3 is TGTGCCAGCAGTCCAGGCGACAGGGGGAAGTCTAATGAAAAACTGTTTTTT. Its translation is CASSPGDRGKSNEKLFF.

This chain links TRBV5-1 with TRBJ1-3; 9 bases fit TRBD1. This CDR3 contains 17 residues. Germline values: CDR1 SGHRS, CDR2 YFSETQ. J was trimmed by 1 base and V by 4 bases; bases with no gene match: 9. DNA for the CDR3: TGCGCCAGCAGCATAGGGGACAGGGTGTCGTCTGGAAACACCATATATTTT. Residues: CASSIGDRVSSGNTIYF.

The rearrangement links TRBV4-2 to TRBJ2-2, with D unclear. V was clipped by 0 bases and J by 0 bases, with 17 bases between them. The CDR3 is 19 amino acids. Germline V CDR1 and CDR2: LGHNA, YNFKEQ. CDR3 DNA: TGTGCCAGCAGCCAAGATCAGAAAAGGTGGACGGCGAACACCGGGGAGCTGTTTTTT. Translated, it gives CASSQDQKRWTANTGELFF.

The chain employs TRBV6-4 and TRBJ2-2, with 8 bases that match TRBD2. From germline, CDR1 is MRHNA and CDR2 SNTAGT. The CDR3 loop spans 15 amino acids. V was pared by 3 bases and J by 3 bases, with 3 bases of the junction left unmatched. The CDR3 sequence: CASSEVAGYTGELFF. CDR3 sequence (DNA): TGTGCCAGCAGTGAAGTAGCGGGGTACACCGGGGAGCTGTTTTTT.

About this clone: The junction differs from germline at one of its ends, possibly a read error. The J gene is TRBJ1-6, the V gene TRBV6-5; maybe TRBD1 (6 bases). Germline V gene sequence: CDR1 MNHEY, CDR2 SVGAGI. This CDR3 contains 13 residues. This chain's CDR3 is CASKGGDYSPLHF. DNA for the CDR3: TGTGCGAGCAAGGGGGGTGATTATTCACCCCTCCACTTT.

The chain recombines TRBV7-8 with TRBJ2-3; 7 bases match TRBD1. With V trimmed by 5 bases and J by 2 bases, 4 bases remained unmatched. CDR1 and CDR2 (germline): SGHVS, FQNEAQ. CDR3 length equals 14 residues. As DNA, the CDR3 is TGTGCCAGCAGCCCAGGGACAGTCACAGATACGCAGTATTTT. Protein product: CASSPGTVTDTQYF.

The J gene is TRBJ1-1, the V gene TRBV7-6; D uncertain. From germline, CDR1 is SGHVS and CDR2 FNYEAQ. The CDR3 loop spans 14 amino acids. Trimming shortened V by 0 bases and J by 5 bases, and 10 bases separated the two germline ends. This CDR3 reads CASSLAPPGTEAFF. The CDR3 DNA follows: TGTGCCAGCAGCTTAGCTCCCCCGGGGACTGAAGCTTTCTTT.

V gene TRBV6-6 combines with J gene TRBJ1-6, with D unclear. V dropped 8 bases and J dropped 6 bases, with 11 bases sitting between them. Germline V CDR1 and CDR2: MNHNY, SVGAGI (reference sequence). This CDR3 is built from 13 residues. CDR3 residues: CASVGRSNSPLHF. CDR3 DNA sequence: TGTGCCAGCGTTGGCAGGAGTAATTCACCCCTCCACTTT.

The chain combines TRBV30 with TRBJ2-1; 9 bases are shared with TRBD2. J gave up 10 bases and V 2 bases, and 6 bases lay outside the gene matches. This CDR3 comprises 13 residues. Germline CDR1 GTSNPN, CDR2 SVGIG (reference sequence). CDR3 sequence reads: CAWSPSTSGEQFF. The CDR3 nucleotides are TGTGCCTGGAGTCCGTCCACTAGCGGGGAGCAGTTCTTC.

V is TRBV30 and J is TRBJ1-5; D unresolved. Trimming left V 2 bases short and J 3 bases short, with 8 bases between. Germline V gene data show CDR1 as GTSNPN and CDR2 as SVGIG (reference sequence). The CDR3 covers 13 residues. The CDR3 DNA sequence: TGTGCCTGGAGTAGAGCGGACAATCAGCCCCAGCATTTT. It is translated as CAWSRADNQPQHF.

The chain uses TRBV18 and TRBJ1-1, with D maybe TRBD1 (5 bases). V shed 5 bases and J shed 7 bases, with 14 bases lying between them. CDR3 length: 13 residues. The germline V gene has CDR1 KGHSH and CDR2 LQKENI. The DNA of the CDR3 is TGTGCCAGCTCAAACCGCGGGGCAGGTGAAGCTTTCTTT. This codes for CASSNRGAGEAFF.

This clone was recorded only once. The chain uses TRBV7-9 and TRBJ1-1, with 10 positions matching TRBD1. With 8 bases clipped from V and 1 base from J, the junction kept 13 bases outside the gene matches. Looked up from germline, CDR1 is SEHNR and CDR2 is FQNEAQ (reference sequence). The CDR3 covers 17 residues. The CDR3 sequence: CASRRGTGVGENTEAFF. The CDR3 nucleotides are TGTGCCAGCCGAAGGGGGACAGGGGTTGGGGAGAACACTGAAGCTTTCTTT.

The rearrangement joins TRBV7-2 to TRBJ1-3, with 9 bases lining up with TRBD1. The CDR3 has 19 residues. Trimming at V came to 5 bases and at J to 7 bases, leaving 21 bases not matched to a gene. CDR1 and CDR2 from the germline V gene are SGHTA and FQGNSA. The CDR3 sequence is CASSPNLWTGADLRNTIYF. In DNA form, the CDR3 reads TGTGCCAGCAGCCCTAACCTTTGGACAGGGGCTGATCTTAGGAACACCATATATTTT.

This clone turned up a few times. The V and J genes are TRBV11-3 and TRBJ1-2, with unresolved D. Looked up from germline, CDR1 is SGHNT and CDR2 is YENEEA. Deletions cut 0 bases from V and 4 bases from J, with 18 bases between. The CDR3 has 17 amino acids. This CDR3 reads CASSLDSSRASTYGYTF. The CDR3 coding sequence is TGTGCCAGCAGCTTAGATTCGTCCCGCGCATCCACCTATGGCTACACCTTC.